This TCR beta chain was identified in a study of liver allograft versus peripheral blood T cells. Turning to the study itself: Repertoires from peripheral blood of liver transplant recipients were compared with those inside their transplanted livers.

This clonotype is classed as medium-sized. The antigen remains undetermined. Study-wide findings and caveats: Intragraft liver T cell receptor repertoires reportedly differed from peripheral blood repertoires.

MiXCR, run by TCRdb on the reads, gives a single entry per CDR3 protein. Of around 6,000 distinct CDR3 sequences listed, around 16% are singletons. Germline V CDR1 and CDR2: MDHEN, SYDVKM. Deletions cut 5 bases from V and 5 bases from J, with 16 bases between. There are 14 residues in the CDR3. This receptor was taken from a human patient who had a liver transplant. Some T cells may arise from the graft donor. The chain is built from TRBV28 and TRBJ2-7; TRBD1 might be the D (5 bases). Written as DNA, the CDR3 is TGTGCCAGCAGTAGTGCGCCCAGGGCCCACGAGCAGTACTTC. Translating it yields CASSSAPRAHEQYF.